One sample yielded the 30 T cell receptor beta chains listed below, sequenced in a study of blood T cell repertoires in COVID-19. The protocol was immunoSEQ multiplex PCR, while the TCRdb copy is restricted to in-frame clones and leaves out a portion. The sample lists under 400,000 clones, around 88% occurring once. Sequenced sample: peripheral blood. Receptors originate from a young woman with COVID-19, enrolled during active disease.

The rearrangement joins TRBV19 to TRBJ1-6; D is uncertain. Trimming shortened V by 7 bases and J by 0 bases, and 10 bases separated the two germline ends. The germline V gene encodes CDR1 LNHDA and CDR2 SQIVND (reference sequence). The CDR3 covers 15 residues. The CDR3 loop reads CASNFGVSYNSPLHF. Written as DNA, the CDR3 is TGTGCCAGTAATTTCGGGGTCTCCTATAATTCACCCCTCCACTTT. Full variable domain (rest looked up from reference TRBV19 and TRBJ1-6): DGGITQSPKYLFRKEGQNVTLSCEQNLNHDAMYWYRQDPGQGLRLIYYSQIVNDFQKGDIAEGYSVSREKKESFPLTVTSAQKNPTAFYLCASNFGVSYNSPLHFGNGTRLTVT.

The gene calls are TRBV5-1 and TRBJ2-1, with D maybe TRBD2 (6 bases). Per germline, CDR1 SGHRS and CDR2 YFSETQ. V dropped 0 bases and J dropped 5 bases, with 12 bases sitting between them. The CDR3 covers 15 residues. CDR3 in DNA: TGCGCCAGCAGCTTGGAGGCGGGAACCCACAATGAGCAGTTCTTC. Protein product: CASSLEAGTHNEQFF. Supplemented by reference TRBV5-1 and TRBJ2-1, the full variable domain reads KAGVTQTPRYLIKTRGQQVTLSCSPISGHRSVSWYQQTPGQGLQFLFEYFSETQRNKGNFPGRFSGRQFSNSRSEMNVSTLELGDSALYLCASSLEAGTHNEQFFGPGTRLTVL.

In nucleotides, the CDR3 is TGTGCCAGCAGCCCCCGGGGAGATCAGCCCCAGCATTTT. Its protein product is CASSPRGDQPQHF. V gene TRBV21-1 combines with J gene TRBJ1-5. TRBV21-1 has pseudogene status. The CDR3 loop spans 13 amino acids.

V gene TRBV6-5 combines with J gene TRBJ1-4; tentatively, D is TRBD1 (6 bases). Trimming took off 6 bases at V and 6 bases at J, with 11 bases between the two ends. Germline V CDR1 and CDR2: MNHEY, SVGAGI. This CDR3 is 13 amino acids long. In nucleotides, the CDR3 is TGTGCCAGCAGCCGCCACAGGGATGAAAAACTGTTTTTT. Amino acids: CASSRHRDEKLFF.

CDR3 amino acids: CASSRGADGYTF. The CDR3 DNA follows: TGTGCCAGCAGCCGCGGAGCGGATGGCTACACCTTC. The V gene is TRBV5-4, the J gene TRBJ1-2; D is unclear. Germline V lookup: CDR1 SGHNT, CDR2 YYREEE (reference sequence). The ends were cut back, 4 bases at V and 6 bases at J, with 10 bases in the middle. The CDR3 spans 12 residues.

This clone was seen once. In DNA form, the CDR3 reads TGTGCCAGCAGTTTCGACAGAATTGAAGCTTTCTTT. This gives the protein CASSFDRIEAFF. The J gene is TRBJ1-1, the V gene TRBV6-5, with D possibly TRBD1 on 5 matching bases. Germline-derived CDR1 and CDR2 are MNHEY and SVGAGI. Trimming cost V 4 bases and J 7 bases, with 10 bases left between them. The CDR3 extends over 12 amino acids.

The gene calls are TRBV12-5 and TRBJ1-1, with D uncertain. Trimming left V 3 bases short and J 4 bases short, with 9 bases between. The CDR3 is 13 residues long. From germline, CDR1 is LGHNT and CDR2 FRNRAP. The CDR3 protein is CASGLASGTEAFF. The CDR3 DNA is TGTGCTAGTGGTTTAGCATCAGGCACTGAAGCTTTCTTT.

DNA of the CDR3: TGCAGCGTTAACAGGGACGGTGAGCAGTTCTTC. It translates to CSVNRDGEQFF. The V call is TRBV29-1, the J call TRBJ2-1, with a possible D match to TRBD1 (6 bases). V was cut by 5 bases and J by 9 bases, with 11 bases left in between. The V gene's germline CDR1 is SQVTM and CDR2 ANQGSEA. CDR3 length equals 11 residues.

The gene calls are TRBV19 and TRBJ1-4; 9 bases are a match to TRBD1. The length of the CDR3 is 15 residues. Germline CDR1 is LNHDA and CDR2 is SQIVND (reference sequence). The J segment lost 4 bases and the V segment lost 5 bases, leaving 5 bases of the junction unmatched. This CDR3 reads CASSPSDRGNEKLFF. As DNA, the CDR3 is TGTGCCAGTAGTCCCTCGGACAGGGGTAATGAAAAACTGTTTTTT.

This clone was detected only once. The chain joins TRBV7-2 to TRBJ1-3; D might be TRBD1 (5 bases). V dropped 0 bases and J dropped 4 bases, with 16 bases sitting between them. The CDR3 sequence is 17 residues long. Germline CDR1 is SGHTA and CDR2 is FQGNSA. The CDR3 is CASSLAGTGQKGNTIYF. The CDR3 DNA sequence: TGTGCCAGCAGCTTAGCGGGTACAGGTCAAAAAGGAAACACCATATATTTT.

This chain uses TRBV7-2 with TRBJ2-5; the D gene is possibly TRBD2 (6 bases). This CDR3 has 14 residues. Germline-derived CDR1 and CDR2 are SGHTA and FQGNSA. V dropped 2 bases and J dropped 5 bases, with 12 bases sitting between them. CDR3 DNA sequence: TGTGCCAGCAGCTTAACCGGGGGTGAGGAGACCCAGTACTTC. As protein: CASSLTGGEETQYF.

The chain has TRBV7-9 and TRBJ2-3; TRBD2 might be the D (5 bases). Trimming removed 6 bases from V and 5 bases from J, with 9 bases in between. The germline CDR1 and CDR2 sequences are SEHNR and FQNEAQ (reference sequence). CDR3 length: 12 amino acids. The DNA of the CDR3 is TGTGCCAGCAGGTCCGGGGTAGATACGCAGTATTTT. Translation gives CASRSGVDTQYF.

The rearrangement links TRBV6-5 to TRBJ1-3; D gene uncertain. V was trimmed by 6 bases and J by 0 bases, leaving 12 bases between them. The CDR3 is made up of 15 amino acids. The germline V gene encodes CDR1 MNHEY and CDR2 SVGAGI. The CDR3 nucleotides are TGTGCCAGCAGGTTACGGAGTTTCTCTGGAAACACCATATATTTT. Translating it yields CASRLRSFSGNTIYF.

The genes are TRBV28 and TRBJ2-6, with 10 bases matching TRBD1. The V gene end was trimmed by 4 bases and the J gene end by 3 bases; junction bases not matched to a gene: 15. There are 20 residues in the CDR3. Looked up from germline, CDR1 is MDHEN and CDR2 is SYDVKM. CDR3: CASSSSPGQGGRFGANVLTF. The CDR3 bases are TGTGCCAGCAGTTCAAGCCCTGGACAGGGGGGCCGCTTTGGGGCCAACGTCCTGACTTTC.

In DNA form, the CDR3 reads TGTGCCAGCAGTCCCCTTAGGGACAGGGGACGGGGTAGATACGAGCAGTACGTC. Its translation: CASSPLRDRGRGRYEQYV. This chain links TRBV28 with TRBJ2-7; 10 positions match TRBD1. Unmatched junction bases numbered 17, after V lost 5 bases and J lost 4 bases. This CDR3 contains 18 residues. The germline CDR1 and CDR2 sequences are MDHEN and SYDVKM.

This chain links TRBV28 with TRBJ1-1, with D uncertain. In germline, CDR1 is MDHEN, CDR2 SYDVKM. Trimming left V 3 bases short and J 1 base short, with 6 bases between. CDR3 length: 13 residues. DNA of the CDR3: TGTGCCAGCAGTTTCGTCAGGAACACTGAAGCTTTCTTT. It specifies CASSFVRNTEAFF.

Note on this clone: The sample carries other DNA sequences with the same CDR3. The chain joins TRBV11-3 to TRBJ2-5; TRBD2 aligns across 11 bases. Germline CDR1 and CDR2: SGHNT and YENEEA. After removal of 0 bases from V and 3 bases from J, the junction contained 0 bases not matched to a gene. This CDR3 contains 15 residues. The CDR3 loop reads CASSLEGLAEETQYF. The CDR3 nucleotides are TGTGCCAGCAGCTTAGAGGGACTAGCGGAAGAGACCCAGTACTTC.

The rearrangement joins TRBV19 to TRBJ2-7, with 10 positions matching TRBD1. Germline V gives CDR1 LNHDA, CDR2 SQIVND (reference sequence). Germline trimming cut 6 bases from V and 5 bases from J; bases unmatched to any gene: 13. The CDR3 is made up of 16 amino acids. The CDR3 bases are TGTGCCAGTAGACAAGGACCCGGGACAGGGGAACACGAGCAGTACTTC. Its protein product is CASRQGPGTGEHEQYF.

This chain joins TRBV7-2 and TRBJ1-2; 9 nucleotides match TRBD1. V lost 1 base, J lost 8 bases, and 5 bases stayed unmatched. There are 14 residues in the CDR3. Germline CDR1 reads SGHTA; CDR2 reads FQGNSA. The CDR3 is CASSLVYRGQGYTF. The CDR3 DNA is TGTGCCAGCAGCTTAGTTTACAGGGGGCAGGGCTACACCTTC.

This chain uses TRBV9 with TRBJ2-1, with 7 nucleotides matching TRBD2. Germline CDR1 is SGDLS and CDR2 is YYNGEE. The CDR3 consists of 16 residues. With V trimmed by 3 bases and J by 2 bases, 8 bases remained unmatched. Here the CDR3 reads CASSGGRGRPYNEQFF. The CDR3 nucleotides read TGTGCCAGCAGCGGTGGGAGGGGTCGTCCCTACAATGAGCAGTTCTTC.

The V and J genes are TRBV6-5 and TRBJ1-2; D call uncertain. CDR3 size: 13 residues. From germline, CDR1 is MNHEY and CDR2 SVGAGI. V lost 8 bases to trimming and J lost 4 bases, with 14 bases between them. CDR3: CASREAGSYGYTF. The CDR3 DNA sequence: TGTGCCAGCCGAGAGGCGGGAAGCTATGGCTACACCTTC.

V and J are TRBV19 and TRBJ1-5; tentatively, D is TRBD1 (5 bases). Germline V gene data show CDR1 as LNHDA and CDR2 as SQIVND (reference sequence). The CDR3 spans 16 residues. The ends were cut back, 3 bases at V and 0 bases at J, with 12 bases in the middle. The CDR3 sequence: CASSILWGDSNQPQHF. As DNA, the CDR3 is TGTGCCAGTAGTATTTTGTGGGGCGATAGCAATCAGCCCCAGCATTTT.

The V gene is TRBV7-9, the J gene TRBJ1-1; 10 nucleotides align to TRBD1. The CDR3 has 17 amino acids. Germline CDR1 SEHNR, CDR2 FQNEAQ (reference sequence). With V trimmed by 5 bases and J by 1 base, 10 bases remained unmatched. The CDR3 nucleotides read TGTGCCAGCAGCCAGGCCGGCCGGACAGGGGGGAACACTGAAGCTTTCTTT. This translates into CASSQAGRTGGNTEAFF.

This clone was recorded a few times. V and J are TRBV19 and TRBJ1-3; 7 bases match TRBD1. This CDR3 is built from 16 residues. Trimming took 7 bases from V and 0 from J; bases not matched to a gene: 9. Germline loops: CDR1 LNHDA, CDR2 SQIVND (reference sequence). This CDR3 reads CASNRGTATSGNTIYF. The CDR3 region has the DNA TGTGCCAGTAATAGAGGGACAGCGACCTCTGGAAACACCATATATTTT.

This CDR3 reads CATQGTANSPLHF. Here the CDR3 DNA reads TGTGCCACCCAGGGGACAGCGAATTCACCCCTCCACTTT. The chain uses TRBV18 and TRBJ1-6; 7 positions match TRBD1. The CDR3 is 13 amino acids. V dropped 10 bases and J dropped 7; count of bases not matched to a gene: 7. CDR1 is KGHSH, CDR2 LQKENI, per germline.

The chain uses TRBV5-1 and TRBJ2-3; 8 bases agree with TRBD1. The CDR3 has 16 amino acids. V lost 0 bases, J lost 4 bases, and 7 bases stayed unmatched. Germline CDR1 is SGHRS and CDR2 is YFSETQ. The CDR3 is CASSLVSGQGADTQYF. CDR3 sequence (DNA): TGCGCCAGCAGCTTGGTAAGCGGACAGGGTGCAGATACGCAGTATTTT. The full variable domain, with the rest looked up from reference TRBV5-1 and TRBJ2-3, is KAGVTQTPRYLIKTRGQQVTLSCSPISGHRSVSWYQQTPGQGLQFLFEYFSETQRNKGNFPGRFSGRQFSNSRSEMNVSTLELGDSALYLCASSLVSGQGADTQYFGPGTRLTVL.

This clone was seen a single time. The chain links TRBV4-2 to TRBJ2-3; 12 positions agree with TRBD2. CDR3 length equals 17 residues. V shed 4 bases and J 2 bases; nucleotides not matched to a gene: 7. Looked up from germline, CDR1 is LGHNA and CDR2 is YNFKEQ. CDR3 bases: TGTGCCAGCAGCCGTCGGACTAGCGGGGAAAACACAGATACGCAGTATTTT. This translates into CASSRRTSGENTDTQYF.

The chain joins TRBV19 to TRBJ2-2; 9 bases match TRBD2. Germline V gene data show CDR1 as LNHDA and CDR2 as SQIVND (reference sequence). The V segment lost 4 bases and the J segment 6 bases; nucleotides outside the gene matches: 9. The CDR3 is 16 amino acids. The CDR3: CASSRAGTSFPGELFF. The CDR3 DNA follows: TGTGCCAGTAGTAGGGCCGGGACTAGCTTCCCCGGGGAGCTGTTTTTT.

CDR3 in DNA: TGTGCCAGCAGGCGTTGGACAGGAAGCACAGATACGCAGTATTTT. As protein: CASRRWTGSTDTQYF. The rearrangement uses TRBV27 and TRBJ2-3, with 7 positions matching TRBD1. The CDR3 has 15 amino acids. Trimming at V came to 6 bases and at J to 0 bases, leaving 6 bases not matched to a gene. CDR1 and CDR2 (germline): MNHEY, SMNVEV (reference sequence).

The rearrangement uses TRBV5-4 and TRBJ2-3; 10 positions agree with TRBD2. The CDR3 totals 19 residues. Germline V gene sequence: CDR1 SGHNT, CDR2 YYREEE (reference sequence). The trim removed 1 base at V and 0 bases at J, leaving 11 bases unmatched. The chain's CDR3 is CASSLSVAGGQTSTDTQYF. CDR3 nucleotide sequence: TGTGCCAGCAGCTTGTCGGTAGCGGGGGGCCAGACTAGCACAGATACGCAGTATTTT.